This T cell receptor beta chain appears in the sequencing data of a study of T cell responses to AZD1222 COVID-19 vaccine. Study at large: Combined were second doses at about 4 or about 12 weeks. Points from the study as a whole: Samples come after the peak T cell response, not at day 14.

In the case of this clone: Its matching antigen is unknown.

Assay: immunoSEQ multiplex PCR; the TCRdb copy retains only in-frame clones and omits some. This sample has 75,000 to 95,000 clones, with 85% found just once. Germline CDR1 reads MRHNA; CDR2 reads SNTAGT. V was pared by 3 bases and J by 6 bases, with 8 bases between. The CDR3 consists of 13 residues. The clonotype was recovered from an adult in good health. This chain links TRBV6-4 with TRBJ2-2; D remains ambiguous. Sequenced here: peripheral blood, sampled on day 0 of AZD1222 vaccination. CDR3 nucleotides: TGTGCCAGCAGTGATGCTGTGGCCGGGGAGCTGTTTTTT. Protein product: CASSDAVAGELFF.